This T cell receptor beta chain was identified in a study of OX40 agonist ivuxolimab in advanced cancers. Study summary: Treatment of patients was with ivuxolimab, an agonistic anti-OX40 (CD134) antibody. Study observations and caveats: Compared with CD4+, CD8+ T cells on average had more expanded clones.

For this clone: Its specificity is not known.

The protocol was immunoSEQ multiplex PCR, while the TCRdb copy is restricted to in-frame clones and leaves out a portion. Of roughly 32,000 clones listed, approximately 88% are singletons. Trimming pared 3 bases from V and 11 bases from J, leaving 17 bases between. The CDR3 contains 15 residues. Sequenced material: CD4+ or CD8+ T cells sorted from blood, taken in a trial of the OX40 agonist ivuxolimab. This chain connects TRBV23-1 to TRBJ1-6; D is ambiguous. TRBV23-1 is filed as an ORF, its function uncertain. This sequence originates from an adult with an advanced solid tumor such as melanoma, head and neck, liver or kidney cancer. The chain's CDR3 is CASSHEASPGAPLHF. CDR3 nucleotides: TGCGCCAGCAGTCATGAAGCGAGCCCTGGGGCACCCCTCCACTTT.